This T cell receptor beta chain originates from a study of vaccination effects on CD4 cells after COVID-19. About the research overall: Peptides at about 9.9 ug/ml and IL-2 at about 9.8 IU/ml were added to some 2 million PBMC per well. Broader study findings: Convalescent patients numbered few in the study; early post-infection timepoints were missing entirely.

The V gene's germline CDR1 is SGHTA and CDR2 FQGNSA. V was shortened by 6 bases and J by 2 bases, with 10 bases between the two germline ends. This CDR3 is 13 amino acids long. After more than 8 days in culture, the CD4+ T cells were isolated. Each participant was administered two doses of either the BNT162b2 or the mRNA-1273 vaccine. On days 3 and 7, fresh IL-2 medium replaced half the medium. Sequenced by immunoSEQ multiplex PCR; TCRdb stores in-frame clones only, minus some. The data show more than 60,000 clones, around 74% seen once. Concerning this clone itself: The antigen remains unidentified.

The genes are TRBV7-2 and TRBJ2-5; D uncertain. This TCR came from a human donor who received a COVID-19 vaccine. Sequenced material: CD4+ T cells from PBMCs cultured without peptide, taken after COVID-19 vaccination. For the CDR3, the DNA is TGTGCCAGCAGGCGTTCTCCACAAGAGACCCAGTACTTC. Translation gives CASRRSPQETQYF.